Only one count was recorded for the clone carrying this T cell receptor (beta chain). This sample is part of a study of blood T cell repertoires in COVID-19. Study information: Researchers got acute and convalescent COVID-19 samples from the United States, Italy and Spain.

How the authors handled the data: Scientists estimated how many nucleated cells there were by amplifying reference gene primers. TCRdb keeps only in-frame clones here, not all; method: immunoSEQ multiplex PCR. V and J calls and clone size follow that table, whereas D and trimming were derived from the DNA. This table has 120,000 to 150,000 clones, approximately 80% appearing once. The specimen sequenced was peripheral blood. The clonotype comes from a man between 60 and 75 years old with active or convalescent COVID-19.

CDR3 in DNA: TGTGCCAGCAGCGGGTTGGCGGGAGGGCGGGAGACCCAGTACTTC. This codes for CASSGLAGGRETQYF. The chain links TRBV9 to TRBJ2-5, with TRBD2 identical over 9 bases. Germline CDR1 and CDR2: SGDLS and YYNGEE. Losses at the gene ends were 3 bases for V and 5 bases for J; bases not matched to a gene: 8. The CDR3 length is 15 residues. The entire variable domain, with the rest obtained from reference TRBV9 and TRBJ2-5, is as follows: DSGVTQTPKHLITATGQRVTLRCSPRSGDLSVYWYQQSLDQGLQFLIQYYNGEERAKGNILERFSAQQFPDLHSELNLSSLELGDSALYFCASSGLAGGRETQYFGPGTRLLVL.